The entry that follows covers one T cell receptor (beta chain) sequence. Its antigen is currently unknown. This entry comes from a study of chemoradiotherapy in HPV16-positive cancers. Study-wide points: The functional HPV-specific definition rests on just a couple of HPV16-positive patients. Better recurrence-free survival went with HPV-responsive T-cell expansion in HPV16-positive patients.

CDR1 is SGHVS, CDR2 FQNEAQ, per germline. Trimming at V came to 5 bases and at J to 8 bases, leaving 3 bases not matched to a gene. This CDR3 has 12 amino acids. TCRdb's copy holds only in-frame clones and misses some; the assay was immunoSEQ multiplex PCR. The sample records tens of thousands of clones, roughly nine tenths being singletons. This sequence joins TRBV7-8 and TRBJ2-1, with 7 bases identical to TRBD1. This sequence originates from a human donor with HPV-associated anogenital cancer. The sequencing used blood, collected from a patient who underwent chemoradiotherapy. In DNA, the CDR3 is TGTGCCAGCAGCCCGACAGGGCATGAGCAGTTCTTC. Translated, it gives CASSPTGHEQFF.